This TCR beta chain originates from a study of blood T cell repertoires in COVID-19. Study context: The United States, Italy and Spain provided the acute and convalescent COVID-19 samples. PBMCs, B-cell-depleted T cells, or T cells were the source of the cDNA or gDNA that made up the material.

Losses at the gene ends were 2 bases for V and 10 bases for J; bases not matched to a gene: 7. There are 15 residues in the CDR3. Germline CDR1 and CDR2: MGHRA and YSYEKL. Authors' data handling: Scientists estimated how many nucleated cells there were by amplifying reference gene primers. Only in-frame clones appear in the TCRdb table, and some are missing; sequencing was by immunoSEQ multiplex PCR. The D gene and trimming were derived from the DNA, and the V and J assignments and clone size from that table. Of 100,000 to 150,000 clones listed, approximately 90% were seen once; the top ten hold over 9%.

The sample taken for sequencing was peripheral blood. The TCR was taken from a man aged 45-60 years with acute or convalescent COVID-19. The chain has TRBV4-1 and TRBJ1-6; 8 bases fit TRBD1. CDR3 coding DNA: TGCGCCAGCAGCCAACAGGACAGGGAAGGATCACCCCTCCACTTT. Protein sequence: CASSQQDREGSPLHF.